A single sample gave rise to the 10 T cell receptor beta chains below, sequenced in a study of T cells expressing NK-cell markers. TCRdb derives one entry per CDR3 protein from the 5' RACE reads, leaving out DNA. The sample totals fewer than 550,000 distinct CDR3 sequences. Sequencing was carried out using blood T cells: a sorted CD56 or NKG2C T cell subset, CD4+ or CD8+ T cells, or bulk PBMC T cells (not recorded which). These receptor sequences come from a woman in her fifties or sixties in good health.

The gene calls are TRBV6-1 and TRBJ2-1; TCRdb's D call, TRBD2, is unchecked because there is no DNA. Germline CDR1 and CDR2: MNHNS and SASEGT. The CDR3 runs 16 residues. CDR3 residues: CASSIYSGPSYNVQFF.

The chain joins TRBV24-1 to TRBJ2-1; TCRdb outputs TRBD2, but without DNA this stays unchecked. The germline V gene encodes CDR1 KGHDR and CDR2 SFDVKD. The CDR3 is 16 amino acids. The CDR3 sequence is CATSDSQGRGNNEQFF.

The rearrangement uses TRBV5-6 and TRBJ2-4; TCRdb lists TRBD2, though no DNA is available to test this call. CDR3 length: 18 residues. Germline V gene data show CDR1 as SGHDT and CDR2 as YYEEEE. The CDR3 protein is CASSHTKAGGFAKNIQYF.

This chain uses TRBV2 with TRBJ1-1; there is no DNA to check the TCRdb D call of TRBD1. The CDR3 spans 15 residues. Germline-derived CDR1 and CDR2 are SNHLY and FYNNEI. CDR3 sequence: CASSPSGKGHTEAFF.

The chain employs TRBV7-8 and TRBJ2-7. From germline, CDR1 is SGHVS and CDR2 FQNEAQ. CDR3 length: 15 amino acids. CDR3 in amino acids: CASRPVTLGSYEQYF.

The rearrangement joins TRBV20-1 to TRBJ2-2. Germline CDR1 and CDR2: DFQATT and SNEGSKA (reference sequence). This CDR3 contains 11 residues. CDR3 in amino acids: CSVYTTGELFF.

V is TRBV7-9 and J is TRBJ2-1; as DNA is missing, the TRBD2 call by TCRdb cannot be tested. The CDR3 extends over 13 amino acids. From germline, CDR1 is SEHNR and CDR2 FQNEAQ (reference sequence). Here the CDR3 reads CASSLGGVTEQFF.

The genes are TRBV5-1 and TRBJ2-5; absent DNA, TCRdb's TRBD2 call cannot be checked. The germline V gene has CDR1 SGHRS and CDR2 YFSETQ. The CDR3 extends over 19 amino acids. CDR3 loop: CASSPNQGLAGVSGETQYF. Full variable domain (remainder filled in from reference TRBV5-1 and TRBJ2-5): KAGVTQTPRYLIKTRGQQVTLSCSPISGHRSVSWYQQTPGQGLQFLFEYFSETQRNKGNFPGRFSGRQFSNSRSEMNVSTLELGDSALYLCASSPNQGLAGVSGETQYFGPGTRLLVL.

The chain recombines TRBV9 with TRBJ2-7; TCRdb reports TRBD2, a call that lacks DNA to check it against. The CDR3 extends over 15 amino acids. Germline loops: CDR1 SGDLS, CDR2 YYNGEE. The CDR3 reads CASSVGAQNSYEQYF.

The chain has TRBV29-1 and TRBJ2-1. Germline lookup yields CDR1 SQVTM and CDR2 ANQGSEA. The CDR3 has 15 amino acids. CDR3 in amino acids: CSVEKGKSSYNEQFF.